This passage covers 8 T cell receptor beta chains from one sample sequenced in a study of shared clonotypes between healthy human individuals (dated by TCRdb to 2020 to 2021). To prepare the library, the immunoSEQ multiplex PCR assay was applied. Not all clones reach the TCRdb copy of this immuneACCESS table, which keeps in-frame sequences only. Checked studies attribute under half of the gap to unresolved V genes and leave the rest unexplained. This sample gives about 2.2 million clones in total; 93% of them show up just once. Clones ranked in the top ten supply over 1.5% of the sample. CD8 naive samples were CD45RO-negative cells positively selected for CCR7, giving a CD45RA+CCR7+ population that excluded TemRA cells. The sequencing input was naive CD8+ T cells from PBMCs. The meaning of the sample's cell subset or site label: CD45RA+CCR7+. Source of these receptors: a young man in good health. Some clones in this sample may be carry-over from other donors' samples.

In the case of this clone: The sample contains more than one DNA sequence encoding this CDR3. The chain recombines TRBV9 with TRBJ2-6; a possible D gene is TRBD2 (6 bases). Germline V gene data show CDR1 as SGDLS and CDR2 as YYNGEE. The CDR3 extends over 16 amino acids. The V end was cut by 0 bases, the J end by 1 base, with 8 bases between. This CDR3 is CASSVGRGSGANVLTF. CDR3 in DNA: TGTGCCAGCAGCGTAGGTCGGGGGTCTGGGGCCAACGTCCTGACTTTC.

CDR3 coding DNA: TGCGCCAGCAGCACTGACAGGGGGGCTACCTACGAGCAGTACTTC. The encoded protein is CASSTDRGATYEQYF. This sequence joins TRBV4-3 and TRBJ2-7; 9 positions match TRBD1. This CDR3 region has 15 residues. Per germline, CDR1 LGHNA and CDR2 YSLEER. The J segment lost 2 bases and the V segment lost 5 bases, leaving 7 bases of the junction unmatched.

The rearrangement links TRBV27 to TRBJ1-4; no clear D gene. This CDR3 has 14 amino acids. With 6 bases removed from V and 8 bases from J, the gap between germline ends came to 16 bases. Germline CDR1 and CDR2: MNHEY and SMNVEV (reference sequence). The CDR3 sequence is CASSKDRNWEKLFF. As DNA, the CDR3 is TGTGCCAGCAGCAAGGACCGAAACTGGGAAAAACTGTTTTTT.

V is TRBV4-1 and J is TRBJ2-2, with D possibly being TRBD1 or TRBD2 (5 bases each). Germline V lookup: CDR1 MGHRA, CDR2 YSYEKL. This CDR3 spans 17 amino acids. Trimming took 4 bases from V and 0 from J, leaving 15 bases between them. The CDR3 sequence: CASSLRTGTANTGELFF. The CDR3 DNA sequence: TGCGCCAGCAGCCTTAGAACCGGGACGGCGAACACCGGGGAGCTGTTTTTT.

J is TRBJ2-1 and V is TRBV7-2; 9 nucleotides align to TRBD1. The J segment lost 8 bases and the V segment lost 5 bases, leaving 10 bases of the junction unmatched. Germline V gene lookup returns CDR1 SGHTA and CDR2 FQGNSA. The length of the CDR3 is 15 residues. CDR3 sequence: CASSPWTGAGDEQFF. Here the CDR3 DNA reads TGTGCCAGCAGCCCATGGACAGGGGCGGGGGATGAGCAGTTCTTC.

This chain joins TRBV19 and TRBJ2-5, with TRBD2 matching over 7 bases. The CDR3 covers 14 residues. CDR1 LNHDA and CDR2 SQIVND come from the germline V gene (reference sequence). V lost 10 bases to trimming and J lost 4 bases; unmatched junction nucleotides: 12. The CDR3: CATSWRLAAETQYF. The DNA for the CDR3 is TGTGCCACCTCATGGAGGCTAGCGGCAGAGACCCAGTACTTC.

CDR3 nucleotides: TGTGCCAGCAGCTCAAAGGAGGACTACGAGCAGTACTTC. Translation gives CASSSKEDYEQYF. The genes are TRBV7-9 and TRBJ2-7, with a weak D call TRBD2 (5 bases). The CDR3 covers 13 residues. Germline V gives CDR1 SEHNR, CDR2 FQNEAQ (reference sequence). V lost 4 bases to trimming and J lost 3 bases, with 10 bases between them.

The genes are TRBV27 and TRBJ2-5; D gene ambiguous. This CDR3 is 13 amino acids long. Looked up from germline, CDR1 is MNHEY and CDR2 is SMNVEV (reference sequence). V shed 6 bases and J shed 2 bases, with 10 bases lying between them. CDR3 amino acids: CASRNAEQETQYF. CDR3 sequence (DNA): TGTGCCAGCAGAAACGCCGAGCAAGAGACCCAGTACTTC.